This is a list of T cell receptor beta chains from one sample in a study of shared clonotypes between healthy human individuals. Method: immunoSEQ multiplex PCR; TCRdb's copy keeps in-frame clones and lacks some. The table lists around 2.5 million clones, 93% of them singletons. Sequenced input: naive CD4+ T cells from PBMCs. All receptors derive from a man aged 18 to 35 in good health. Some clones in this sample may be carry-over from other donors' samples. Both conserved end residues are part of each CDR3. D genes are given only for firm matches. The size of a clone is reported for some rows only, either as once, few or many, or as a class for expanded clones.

CDR3: CASGRGTGARPEQYF
DNA: TGTGCCAGCGGGAGGGGGACAGGGGCCCGTCCCGAGCAGTACTTC
D: TRBD1
V: TRBV11-2
size: .
J: TRBJ2-7

CDR3: CATSRAGEETQYF
DNA: TGTGCCACCAGCAGAGCAGGGGAAGAGACCCAGTACTTC
D: .
V: TRBV15
size: .
J: TRBJ2-5

CDR3: CASSISGQGVSSEAFF
DNA: TGTGCCAGCAGTATATCAGGACAGGGGGTATCATCTGAAGCTTTCTTT
D: TRBD1
V: TRBV28
size: .
J: TRBJ1-1

CDR3: CASSPPDRRYTEAFF
DNA: TGCGCCAGCAGCCCACCGGACAGACGATACACTGAAGCTTTCTTT
D: .
V: TRBV4-1
size: once
J: TRBJ1-1

CDR3: CASSSGFNSPLHF
DNA: TGTGCCAGCAGTTCGGGTTTTAATTCACCCCTCCACTTT
D: .
V: TRBV6-5
size: .
J: TRBJ1-6

CDR3: CASSLEHGYTF
DNA: TGTGCCAGCAGCTTAGAGCACGGCTACACCTTC
D: .
V: TRBV7-8
size: once
J: TRBJ1-2

CDR3: CASSWGPRDEQYF
DNA: TGTGCCAGCAGCTGGGGGCCTCGAGACGAGCAGTACTTC
D: .
V: TRBV13
size: .
J: TRBJ2-7

CDR3: CASSLTAGPVPSYTF
DNA: TGTGCCAGCAGCTTAACGGCAGGGCCGGTACCAAGCTACACCTTC
D: .
V: TRBV11-2
size: few
J: TRBJ1-2

CDR3: CASSEQRYGYTF
DNA: TGTGCCAGCAGTGAACAACGGTATGGCTACACCTTC
D: .
V: TRBV2
size: .
J: TRBJ1-2

CDR3: CASSYRGQGLNEKLFF
DNA: TGTGCCAGCAGTTACAGGGGACAGGGGCTTAATGAAAAACTGTTTTTT
D: TRBD1
V: TRBV6-5
size: .
J: TRBJ1-4

CDR3: CASSQDRGGTEAFF
DNA: TGTGCCAGCAGCCAAGATCGAGGGGGCACTGAAGCTTTCTTT
D: .
V: TRBV4-2
size: .
J: TRBJ1-1

CDR3: CASSLGSKKETQYF
DNA: TGTGCCAGCAGTTTAGGAAGCAAGAAAGAGACCCAGTACTTC
D: .
V: TRBV6-5
size: .
J: TRBJ2-5

CDR3: CASSERGGTISGANVLTF
DNA: TGTGCCAGCAGTGAAAGGGGGGGTACCATCTCTGGGGCCAACGTCCTGACTTTC
D: .
V: TRBV6-4
size: .
J: TRBJ2-6

CDR3: CASSYSNSGNTIYF
DNA: TGTGCCAGCAGTTACTCCAACTCTGGAAACACCATATATTTT
D: .
V: TRBV6-5
size: .
J: TRBJ1-3

CDR3: CASSSKQREEETQYF
DNA: TGTGCCAGCAGCTCAAAACAGCGGGAAGAAGAGACCCAGTACTTC
D: TRBD2
V: TRBV5-4
size: once
J: TRBJ2-5

CDR3: CASSPDRVSAKNIQYF
DNA: TGTGCCAGCAGCCCGGACAGGGTTTCCGCCAAAAACATTCAGTACTTC
D: TRBD1
V: TRBV5-6
size: .
J: TRBJ2-4

CDR3: CASSLTGQGGTYEQYF
DNA: TGTGCCAGCAGCTTAACAGGACAGGGGGGAACCTACGAGCAGTACTTC
D: TRBD1
V: TRBV7-3
size: .
J: TRBJ2-7

CDR3: CASSLGRGYGYTF
DNA: TGTGCCAGCAGCTTGGGCAGGGGCTATGGCTACACCTTC
D: .
V: TRBV7-2
size: few
J: TRBJ1-2

CDR3: CASSPRGQGEKYEQYF
DNA: TGTGCCAGCAGCCCCAGGGGACAGGGGGAAAAGTACGAGCAGTACTTC
D: TRBD1
V: TRBV11-2
size: .
J: TRBJ2-7

CDR3: CASSSYRGIDTEAFF
DNA: TGTGCCAGCAGTTCGTACAGGGGAATAGACACTGAAGCTTTCTTT
D: TRBD1
V: TRBV6-5
size: .
J: TRBJ1-1

CDR3: CASSQVRGRGSYGYTF
DNA: TGCGCCAGCAGCCAAGTCCGGGGAAGGGGTAGCTATGGCTACACCTTC
D: .
V: TRBV4-3
size: .
J: TRBJ1-2

CDR3: CASSQAITNEKLFF
DNA: TGCGCCAGCAGCCAAGCAATAACTAATGAAAAACTGTTTTTT
D: .
V: TRBV4-1
size: .
J: TRBJ1-4

CDR3: CASSYPGQGTYEQYF
DNA: TGTGCCAGCAGTTATCCGGGACAGGGAACCTACGAGCAGTACTTC
D: TRBD1
V: TRBV6-6
size: .
J: TRBJ2-7

CDR3: CASGQILAKNIQYF
DNA: TGTGCCAGTGGACAGATTTTAGCCAAAAACATTCAGTACTTC
D: .
V: TRBV2
size: once
J: TRBJ2-4

CDR3: CASSRDRAYNEQFF
DNA: TGCGCCAGCAGTCGGGACAGGGCGTACAATGAGCAGTTCTTC
D: TRBD1
V: TRBV4-3
size: .
J: TRBJ2-1

CDR3: CASSFLPLTRSGNTIYF
DNA: TGTGCCAGCAGCTTTCTCCCGCTCACCCGCTCTGGAAACACCATATATTTT
D: .
V: TRBV13
size: .
J: TRBJ1-3

CDR3: CASSPPGTDEQYF
DNA: TGTGCCAGCAGTCCACCCGGGACCGACGAGCAGTACTTC
D: .
V: TRBV28
size: .
J: TRBJ2-7

CDR3: CASRDPLNEKLFF
DNA: TGTGCCAGTAGGGATCCGCTGAATGAAAAACTGTTTTTT
D: .
V: TRBV19
size: .
J: TRBJ1-4

CDR3: CASNSGRLDTEAFF
DNA: TGTGCCAGCAATTCGGGTCGGTTGGACACTGAAGCTTTCTTT
D: .
V: TRBV6-5
size: .
J: TRBJ1-1

CDR3: CASKRAGAEGNEQFF
DNA: TGTGCCAGCAAAAGAGCGGGAGCAGAGGGGAATGAGCAGTTCTTC
D: TRBD2
V: TRBV28
size: .
J: TRBJ2-1

CDR3: CASTSGTSTDTQYF
DNA: TGTGCCAGCACTAGCGGGACTAGCACAGATACGCAGTATTTT
D: TRBD2
V: TRBV6-1
size: .
J: TRBJ2-3

CDR3: CASSLGSSGKSYNEQFF
DNA: TGTGCCAGCAGCTTAGGATCTAGCGGGAAGTCCTACAATGAGCAGTTCTTC
D: TRBD2
V: TRBV7-3
size: .
J: TRBJ2-1

CDR3: CASSLRGGEKLFF
DNA: TGTGCCAGCAGTTTAAGGGGGGGGGAAAAACTGTTTTTT
D: .
V: TRBV27
size: .
J: TRBJ1-4

CDR3: CSVESGNGYTF
DNA: TGCAGCGTTGAATCGGGGAATGGCTACACCTTC
D: .
V: TRBV29-1
size: .
J: TRBJ1-2

CDR3: CATSREQETGLYYGYTF
DNA: TGTGCCACCAGCAGAGAGCAGGAGACAGGTCTGTACTATGGCTACACCTTC
D: .
V: TRBV15
size: .
J: TRBJ1-2

CDR3: CASTPTSGTTDTQYF
DNA: TGTGCCAGCACCCCGACTAGCGGGACGACAGATACGCAGTATTTT
D: TRBD2
V: TRBV7-3
size: .
J: TRBJ2-3

CDR3: CASSLAHVSGRATGTDTQYF
DNA: TGTGCCAGCAGCTTAGCGCATGTTAGCGGGAGGGCTACCGGCACAGATACGCAGTATTTT
D: TRBD2
V: TRBV7-2
size: once
J: TRBJ2-3

CDR3: CASSPLPTVRAEAFF
DNA: TGTGCCAGCAGCCCATTACCTACGGTCAGGGCTGAAGCTTTCTTT
D: .
V: TRBV7-9
size: .
J: TRBJ1-1

CDR3: CAWTPLAGVVGELFF
DNA: TGTGCCTGGACACCACTAGCGGGAGTTGTCGGGGAGCTGTTTTTT
D: TRBD2
V: TRBV30
size: .
J: TRBJ2-2

CDR3: CASSLVTGGSNEQFF
DNA: TGTGCCAGCAGCTTAGTGACGGGAGGCTCAAATGAGCAGTTCTTC
D: TRBD2
V: TRBV11-3
size: .
J: TRBJ2-1

CDR3: CASSLQGHQETQYF
DNA: TGCGCCAGCAGCCTGCAGGGACACCAAGAGACCCAGTACTTC
D: .
V: TRBV4-1
size: .
J: TRBJ2-5

CDR3: CASSQGFRSGANVLTF
DNA: TGCGCCAGCAGCCAAGGGTTCAGGTCTGGGGCCAACGTCCTGACTTTC
D: .
V: TRBV4-1
size: .
J: TRBJ2-6

CDR3: CASSQDPGRDNQPQHF
DNA: TGTGCCAGCAGCCAAGATCCGGGACGGGACAATCAGCCCCAGCATTTT
D: .
V: TRBV4-2
size: .
J: TRBJ1-5

CDR3: CASSVEGQVTYEQYF
DNA: TGTGCCAGCAGCGTTGAGGGACAGGTAACCTACGAGCAGTACTTC
D: TRBD1
V: TRBV9
size: .
J: TRBJ2-7